A selection of T cell receptor beta chains follows, all from one sample in a study of T cells after yellow fever vaccination. Using its own MiXCR run on the 5' RACE reads, TCRdb lists one record per CDR3 protein. The sample consists of 250,000 to 400,000 distinct CDR3 sequences, roughly 4.3% of them appearing once. Sequencing was performed on PBMCs, taken 5 days after the yellow fever booster vaccination. The receptors here all came from a young man who received the YFV17D yellow fever vaccine. Both conserved end residues are part of each CDR3. Fields, in order: V gene, clone size, D gene, J gene, CDR3 protein, CDR3 DNA. The D gene is left open where the match is weak. Size is stated for part of the rows, as once, few or many counts, or as a class when the clone is expanded.

V: TRBV6-4; size: -; D: TRBD1; J: TRBJ1-3; CDR3: CASITWTGGAGNTIYF; DNA: TGTGCCAGCATTACCTGGACAGGGGGCGCGGGAAACACCATATATTTT
V: TRBV20-1; size: -; D: -; J: TRBJ2-5; CDR3: CSARDLGLIQETQYF; DNA: TGCAGTGCTAGAGATTTGGGCCTAATCCAAGAGACCCAGTACTTC
V: TRBV3-1; size: -; D: -; J: TRBJ2-3; CDR3: CASSHPGDPPVPIYTDTQYF; DNA: TGTGCCAGCAGCCATCCCGGGGATCCCCCTGTCCCGATTTACACAGATACGCAGTATTTT
V: TRBV28; size: -; D: -; J: TRBJ1-5; CDR3: CASKMGVSHQPQHF; DNA: TGTGCCAGCAAAATGGGAGTTAGTCATCAGCCCCAGCATTTT
V: TRBV7-2; size: many; D: -; J: TRBJ1-2; CDR3: CASSLVGGTALGYTF; DNA: TGTGCCAGCAGCTTAGTGGGTGGGACGGCCCTGGGCTACACCTTC
V: TRBV7-2; size: few; D: -; J: TRBJ2-1; CDR3: CASSLARISGSWGNEQFF; DNA: TGTGCCAGCAGCTTAGCGCGCATCTCGGGTAGTTGGGGCAATGAGCAGTTCTTC
V: TRBV7-2; size: -; D: -; J: TRBJ1-3; CDR3: CASSFGSGNTIYF; DNA: TGTGCCAGCAGCTTTGGGTCTGGAAACACCATATATTTT
V: TRBV12-3/TRBV12-4; size: -; D: TRBD1; J: TRBJ1-6; CDR3: CASSQQDRSSYNSPLHF; DNA: TGTGCCAGCAGCCAACAGGACAGGAGCTCCTATAATTCACCCCTCCACTTT
V: TRBV5-1; size: many; D: TRBD2; J: TRBJ2-5; CDR3: CASSPGGTEETQYF; DNA: TGCGCCAGCAGCCCGGGGGGAACGGAAGAGACCCAGTACTTC
V: TRBV20-1; size: -; D: TRBD1; J: TRBJ1-1; CDR3: CSAPPGTRTGVTEAFF; DNA: TGCAGTGCACCTCCGGGGACCCGGACAGGGGTCACTGAAGCTTTCTTT
V: TRBV10-3; size: few; D: TRBD2; J: TRBJ2-1; CDR3: CAIRPGLAQSGNEQFF; DNA: TGTGCCATCAGACCCGGACTAGCTCAGAGTGGCAATGAGCAGTTCTTC
V: TRBV4-3; size: many; D: -; J: TRBJ2-1; CDR3: CASSSGITGPHNEQFF; DNA: TGCGCCAGCAGCTCCGGGATCACGGGGCCTCACAATGAGCAGTTCTTC
V: TRBV5-1; size: many; D: TRBD1; J: TRBJ2-7; CDR3: CASRPPGQGFHEQYF; DNA: TGCGCCAGCAGGCCACCGGGACAGGGGTTCCACGAGCAGTACTTC
V: TRBV30; size: few; D: -; J: TRBJ2-7; CDR3: CAWSESSYEQYF; DNA: TGTGCCTGGAGTGAGTCTTCCTACGAGCAGTACTTC
V: TRBV5-1; size: -; D: -; J: TRBJ2-2; CDR3: CASSPLRFTGELFF; DNA: TGCGCCAGCAGCCCACTCCGGTTCACCGGGGAGCTGTTTTTT
V: TRBV28; size: -; D: TRBD1; J: TRBJ2-5; CDR3: CASRQTGAETQYF; DNA: TGTGCCAGCAGGCAGACAGGGGCGGAGACCCAGTACTTC
V: TRBV20-1; size: many; D: TRBD1; J: TRBJ1-1; CDR3: CSAPGQANTEAFF; DNA: TGCAGTGCGCCGGGACAGGCGAACACTGAAGCTTTCTTT
V: TRBV7-9; size: -; D: TRBD1; J: TRBJ1-1; CDR3: CASSYRGQVGNTEAFF; DNA: TGTGCCAGCAGCTACCGGGGACAGGTTGGGAACACTGAAGCTTTCTTT
V: TRBV7-9; size: few; D: TRBD2; J: TRBJ2-5; CDR3: CASSSDSGGARETQYF; DNA: TGTGCCAGCAGCTCCGATAGCGGGGGGGCCAGAGAGACCCAGTACTTC
V: TRBV7-2; size: few; D: -; J: TRBJ2-7; CDR3: CASSLGGPLNEQYF; DNA: TGTGCCAGCAGCTTAGGGGGACCCCTCAACGAGCAGTACTTC
V: TRBV27; size: few; D: -; J: TRBJ2-7; CDR3: CASSPSPGEAYEQYF; DNA: TGTGCCAGCAGTCCTAGTCCGGGAGAAGCCTACGAGCAGTACTTC
V: TRBV5-1; size: -; D: -; J: TRBJ2-3; CDR3: CASSPVKRLSTSDTQYF; DNA: TGCGCCAGCAGCCCGGTCAAAAGACTAAGCACTTCAGATACGCAGTATTTT
V: TRBV2; size: many; D: TRBD1; J: TRBJ2-1; CDR3: CASRPGQGSYNEQFF; DNA: TGTGCCAGCAGACCGGGACAGGGGTCCTACAATGAGCAGTTCTTC
V: TRBV29-1; size: few; D: -; J: TRBJ2-1; CDR3: CSVEHPRSYNEQFF; DNA: TGCAGCGTTGAACATCCCCGCTCCTACAATGAGCAGTTCTTC
V: TRBV7-3; size: many; D: -; J: TRBJ2-5; CDR3: CASSLDRGKETQYF; DNA: TGTGCCAGCAGCTTAGATCGGGGTAAAGAGACCCAGTACTTC
V: TRBV7-8; size: -; D: TRBD1; J: TRBJ2-7; CDR3: CASGPPGTGYEQYF; DNA: TGTGCCAGCGGTCCGCCCGGGACAGGGTACGAGCAGTACTTC
V: TRBV6-5; size: -; D: -; J: TRBJ2-5; CDR3: CASSYRWGSTQYF; DNA: TGTGCCAGCAGTTACCGCTGGGGTTCAACCCAGTACTTC